This T cell receptor beta chain emerged from a study of regulatory T cells in long-lasting Graves disease. This clonotype has ten or more counts. Its antigen is unknown. Study-wide findings and caveats: There was favoring of TRBV28, TRBJ1-2 and TRBJ2-5 in persistent disease.

With 8 bases removed from V and 2 bases from J, the gap between germline ends came to 18 bases. The germline V gene encodes CDR1 SNHLY and CDR2 FYNNEI. The CDR3 spans 15 residues. Time point described: newly diagnosed GD, antithyroid drugs for less than 3 months. Isolated PBMC RNA provided the starting material for the TCR library. According to the study, TCR beta libraries were built with iRepertoire HTBI primers and CDR3-region Arm-PCR. TCRdb reprocessed the multiplex PCR reads with MiXCR, giving one entry per CDR3 protein. In the table there are about 460,000 distinct CDR3 sequences, about 15% of which are singletons. These data were also reused for a study on T cells in Graves' hyperthyroidism and ophthalmopathy. Per that paper: Stability of Graves' hyperthyroidism was defined as absent ophthalmopathy progression within 18 months. The TCR CDR3 first-round RT-PCR relied on the HTBI primer set. Also found in blood were most expanded thyroid clonotypes above 0.001.

The chain recombines TRBV2 with TRBJ1-1, with unresolved D. The specimen comprised peripheral blood mononuclear cells (PBMCs), sampled at new diagnosis, from a patient treated with antithyroid drugs. This TCR was sampled from a woman aged 50 to 65 with Graves disease. Here the CDR3 reads CASLTSRQSNTEAFF. CDR3 DNA sequence: TGTGCCAGCTTAACCTCACGGCAGAGCAACACTGAAGCTTTCTTT.